The T cell receptor beta chain described here comes from a study of neurological immune-mediated disorders. This clonotype was seen ten or more times. V was pared by 0 bases and J by 0 bases, with 11 bases between. The V gene's germline CDR1 is LGHNA and CDR2 YSLEER. The CDR3 sequence is 16 residues long. The cDNA came from 5'RACE with 10-nucleotide random UMIs. Every sequencing run generated over 170 million TCR-beta sequences from 15-18 subjects. A single record per CDR3 protein comes from TCRdb applying MiXCR to the 5' RACE reads. The sample records roughly 36,000 distinct CDR3 sequences, roughly 14% being singletons.

Sequencing input: PBMCs. This clonotype was obtained from a woman in her forties or fifties with HTLV-1-associated myelopathy (HAM/TSP). The rearrangement joins TRBV4-3 to TRBJ2-5; possibly TRBD2 for D (6 bases). CDR3 sequence (DNA): TGCGCCAGCAGCCAAGAGTACGCGGGGTACCAAGAGACCCAGTACTTC. This translates into CASSQEYAGYQETQYF.